The 9 T cell receptor beta chains presented below share a single source sample, sequenced in a study of cytomegalovirus exposure and HLA in healthy donors. The PCR contained 60 Vbeta and 13 Jbeta primers. Produced via immunoSEQ multiplex PCR; TCRdb's table is partial and in-frame only. Of 90,000 to 150,000 clones listed, about 80% are singletons. The sequenced sample consisted of PBMCs. These receptors all stem from a female donor in good health and CMV-seronegative.

CDR3 sequence (DNA): TGTGCCAGCAGCTTGGGGAGGCGACTAGGAGACAATGAGCAGTTCTTC. Encoded protein: CASSLGRRLGDNEQFF. The chain combines TRBV5-6 with TRBJ2-1, with a possible D match to TRBD2 (6 bases). Trimming pared 0 bases from V and 5 bases from J, leaving 15 bases between. The CDR3 contains 16 residues. Germline V gene lookup returns CDR1 SGHDT and CDR2 YYEEEE.

This clone has only a few counts. The V gene is TRBV5-4, the J gene TRBJ1-2; TRBD1 matches at 7 bases. From germline, CDR1 is SGHNT and CDR2 YYREEE (reference sequence). CDR3 length: 14 amino acids. With V trimmed by 4 bases and J by 2 bases, 5 bases remained unmatched. As DNA, the CDR3 is TGTGCCAGCAGCCCCGGGACAGAGAACTATGGCTACACCTTC. Translation gives CASSPGTENYGYTF.

The chain combines TRBV2 with TRBJ2-1; 11 nucleotides agree with TRBD2. V shed 7 bases and J 5 bases; nucleotides not matched to a gene: 10. This CDR3 has 16 residues. The germline gives CDR1 SNHLY, CDR2 FYNNEI. The CDR3 DNA reads as TGTGCCAGCACTCCCCGTAGCGGGGGGGCCCACAATGAGCAGTTCTTC. Translation gives CASTPRSGGAHNEQFF. The complete variable domain, with remaining parts taken from reference TRBV2 and TRBJ2-1, reads EPEVTQTPSHQVTQMGQEVILRCVPISNHLYFYWYRQILGQKVEFLVSFYNNEISEKSEIFDDQFSVERPDGSNFTLKIRSTKLEDSAMYFCASTPRSGGAHNEQFFGPGTRLTVL.

This chain joins TRBV7-9 and TRBJ1-1, with D possibly TRBD1 on 6 matching bases. In germline, CDR1 is SEHNR, CDR2 FQNEAQ (reference sequence). Trimming took 6 bases from V and 1 from J, leaving 9 bases between them. This CDR3 has 13 amino acids. The CDR3 sequence: CASRLQGNTEAFF. The CDR3 DNA follows: TGTGCCAGCAGGCTACAGGGGAACACTGAAGCTTTCTTT.

The rearrangement uses TRBV29-1 and TRBJ1-3; D unclear. The V gene's germline CDR1 is SQVTM and CDR2 ANQGSEA. Trimming pared 3 bases from V and 0 bases from J, leaving 9 bases between. This CDR3 region has 14 residues. The CDR3 nucleotides are TGCAGCGTTGACGGAGGCGACTCTGGAAACACCATATATTTT. Protein product: CSVDGGDSGNTIYF.

This chain joins TRBV18 and TRBJ1-5; weak D call: TRBD1 (5 bases). The CDR3 spans 14 residues. V was trimmed by 5 bases and J by 2 bases, leaving 10 bases between them. The germline gives CDR1 KGHSH, CDR2 LQKENI. CDR3 sequence: CASSSGGGNQPQHF. CDR3 nucleotides: TGTGCCAGCTCAAGTGGAGGGGGCAATCAGCCCCAGCATTTT.

This sequence joins TRBV27 and TRBJ2-4; D might be TRBD1 (7 bases). The CDR3 extends over 17 amino acids. From germline, CDR1 is MNHEY and CDR2 SMNVEV (reference sequence). The V gene lost 4 bases and the J gene lost 0 bases, with 16 bases spanning the gap. CDR3 protein: CASSSHRQGLAKNIQYF. Written as DNA, the CDR3 is TGTGCCAGCAGTTCCCATAGACAGGGACTAGCCAAAAACATTCAGTACTTC.

The rearrangement uses TRBV21-1 and TRBJ1-3; the table's TRBD1 call for D was not verified on the DNA. TRBV21-1 is a pseudogene. The CDR3 has 14 residues. The CDR3 is CASSKGQQKGTIYF. CDR3 bases: TGTGCCAGCAGCAAGGGACAGCAGAAGGGCACCATATATTTT.

This chain joins TRBV7-6 and TRBJ2-3; 10 bases agree with TRBD1. CDR1 is SGHVS and CDR2 is FNYEAQ in the germline V gene. CDR3 length: 15 amino acids. The J segment lost 3 bases and the V segment lost 5 bases, leaving 5 bases of the junction unmatched. The CDR3 bases are TGTGCCAGCAGCCAGGACAGGGGGTGGACAGATACGCAGTATTTT. Amino acids: CASSQDRGWTDTQYF. Full variable domain (remainder filled in from reference TRBV7-6 and TRBJ2-3): GAGVSQSPRYKVTKRGQDVALRCDPISGHVSLYWYRQALGQGPEFLTYFNYEAQQDKSGLPNDRFSAERPEGSISTLTIQRTEQRDSAMYRCASSQDRGWTDTQYFGPGTRLTVL.